Listed below are T cell receptor beta chains from one sample, sequenced in a study of blood T cell repertoires in COVID-19. TCRdb's table, derived via immunoSEQ multiplex PCR, lists solely in-frame clones and lacks some. The repertoire consists of fewer than 350,000 clones, with 81% occurring once and the leading ten covering about 2.9%. Sequenced sample: peripheral blood. The receptors derive from a woman aged 60 to 75 with active or convalescent COVID-19. Both conserved end residues are part of each CDR3. A D gene is named only where the DNA matches it firmly. For some rows the clone size is stated as once, few or many, or as a class when expanded; others skip it.

>TRBV4-1|TRBJ1-5|.|once
CASSLTLEGGISNQPQHF
TGCGCCAGCAGCCTTACTTTGGAGGGGGGGATAAGCAATCAGCCCCAGCATTTT
>TRBV19|TRBJ1-5|.|few
CASSTQGMGSNQPQHF
TGTGCCAGTAGTACTCAGGGGATGGGAAGCAATCAGCCCCAGCATTTT
>TRBV15|TRBJ2-2|.|.
CATSRAIGELFF
TGTGCCACCAGCAGAGCAATCGGGGAGCTGTTTTTT
>TRBV6-5|TRBJ2-2|.|.
CASRRTPNTGELFF
TGTGCCAGCAGACGGACTCCTAACACCGGGGAGCTGTTTTTT
>TRBV20-1|TRBJ1-4|.|.
CGAGINEKLFF
TGCGGGGCAGGGATTAATGAAAAACTGTTTTTT
>TRBV28|TRBJ1-5|.|.
CASRSSNQPQHF
TGTGCCAGCAGGTCCAGTAATCAGCCCCAGCATTTT
>TRBV19|TRBJ2-1|TRBD2|.
CASSLAGGPSSYNEQFF
TGTGCCAGTAGTCTAGCGGGGGGCCCTAGCTCCTACAATGAGCAGTTCTTC
>TRBV5-1|TRBJ2-3|TRBD1|once
CASSPGVMTGWADTQYF
TGCGCCAGCAGCCCCGGGGTAATGACAGGGTGGGCAGATACGCAGTATTTT
>TRBV3-1/TRBV3-2|TRBJ2-2|TRBD2|few
CASSRTSGGGNTGELFF
TGTGCCAGCAGCAGAACTAGCGGGGGTGGAAACACCGGGGAGCTGTTTTTT
>TRBV5-4|TRBJ2-5|.|.
CASSLAGERRETQYF
TGTGCCAGCAGCTTGGCTGGCGAGCGGAGGGAGACCCAGTACTTC
>TRBV9|TRBJ1-3|.|.
CASSDITGGASGNTIYF
TGTGCCAGCAGCGACATTACAGGAGGGGCCTCTGGAAACACCATATATTTT
>TRBV7-9|TRBJ1-4|TRBD1|.
CASSFRQGAEKLFF
TGTGCCAGCAGCTTCCGACAGGGGGCTGAAAAACTGTTTTTT
>TRBV4-1|TRBJ1-1|.|.
CASSPATARNTEAFF
TGCGCCAGCAGCCCCGCGACAGCCAGGAACACTGAAGCTTTCTTT
>TRBV18|TRBJ2-1|TRBD2|.
CASSPRREGVPFF
TGTGCCAGCTCACCCCGGAGGGAGGGAGTCCCGTTCTTC
>TRBV7-6|TRBJ1-2|.|.
CASSPEPDRNYGYTF
TGTGCCAGCAGCCCGGAACCCGACAGGAACTATGGCTACACCTTC
>TRBV2|TRBJ1-1|TRBD1|.
CASRGTVFEAFF
TGTGCCAGCAGGGGGACAGTCTTTGAAGCTTTCTTT
>TRBV27|TRBJ2-1|.|once
CASSFGFSSYNEQFF
TGTGCCAGCAGTTTCGGGTTTAGCTCCTACAATGAGCAGTTCTTC